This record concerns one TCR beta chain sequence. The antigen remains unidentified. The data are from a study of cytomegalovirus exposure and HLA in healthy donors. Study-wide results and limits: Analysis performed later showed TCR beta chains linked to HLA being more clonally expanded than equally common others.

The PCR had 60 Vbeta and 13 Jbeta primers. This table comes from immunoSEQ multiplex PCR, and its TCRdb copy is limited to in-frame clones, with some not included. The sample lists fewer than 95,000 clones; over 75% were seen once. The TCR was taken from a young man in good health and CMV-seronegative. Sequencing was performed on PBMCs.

As DNA, the CDR3 is TGTGCCAGCTCTCCCGCGAGCGGGGGATTCAATGAGCAGTTCTTC. Its translation: CASSPASGGFNEQFF. This chain connects TRBV18 to TRBJ2-1; 8 positions agree with TRBD2. From germline, CDR1 is KGHSH and CDR2 LQKENI. CDR3 length equals 15 residues. The junction had 10 bases not matched to a gene; V was cut back by 6 bases and J by 6 bases.